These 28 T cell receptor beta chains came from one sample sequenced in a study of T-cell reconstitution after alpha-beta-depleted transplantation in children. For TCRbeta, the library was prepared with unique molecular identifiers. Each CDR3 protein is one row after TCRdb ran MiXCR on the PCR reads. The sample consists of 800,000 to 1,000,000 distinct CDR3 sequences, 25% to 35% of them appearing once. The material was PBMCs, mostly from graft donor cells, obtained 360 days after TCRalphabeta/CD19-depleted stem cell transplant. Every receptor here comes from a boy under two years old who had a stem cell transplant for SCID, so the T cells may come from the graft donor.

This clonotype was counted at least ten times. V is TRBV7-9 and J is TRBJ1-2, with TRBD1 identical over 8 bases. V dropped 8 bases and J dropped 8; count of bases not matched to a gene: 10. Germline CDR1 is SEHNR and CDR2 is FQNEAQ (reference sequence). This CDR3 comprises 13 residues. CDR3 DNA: TGTGCCAGCTATAGACAGGGGAGGCGCGGCTACACCTTC. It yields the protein CASYRQGRRGYTF.

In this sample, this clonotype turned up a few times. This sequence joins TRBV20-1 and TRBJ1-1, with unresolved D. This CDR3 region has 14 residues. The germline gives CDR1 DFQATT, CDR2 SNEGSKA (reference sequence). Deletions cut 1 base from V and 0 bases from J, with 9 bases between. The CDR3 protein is CSARGRAVNTEAFF. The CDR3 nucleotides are TGCAGTGCTAGAGGCCGGGCCGTGAACACTGAAGCTTTCTTT.

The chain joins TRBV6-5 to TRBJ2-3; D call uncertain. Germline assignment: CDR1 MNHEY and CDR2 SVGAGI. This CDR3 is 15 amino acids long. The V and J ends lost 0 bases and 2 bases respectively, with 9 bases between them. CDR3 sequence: CASSYSNGYTDTQYF. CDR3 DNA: TGTGCCAGCAGTTACTCGAATGGGTACACAGATACGCAGTATTTT.

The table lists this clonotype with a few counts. In DNA form, the CDR3 reads TGTGCCAGTTCAGGGCTTCCGAACACCGGGGAGCTGTTTTTT. Translated, it gives CASSGLPNTGELFF. This sequence joins TRBV9 and TRBJ2-2; D possibly corresponds to TRBD1 (5 bases). The CDR3 has 14 residues. Germline V lookup: CDR1 SGDLS, CDR2 YYNGEE. Trimming removed 8 bases at V and 0 bases at J, with 11 bases between.

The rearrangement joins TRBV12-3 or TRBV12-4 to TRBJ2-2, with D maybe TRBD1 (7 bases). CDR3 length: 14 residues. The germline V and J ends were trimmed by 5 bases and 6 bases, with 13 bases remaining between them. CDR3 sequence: CASSEQGGAGELFF. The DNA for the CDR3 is TGTGCCAGCAGTGAGCAGGGGGGTGCCGGGGAGCTGTTTTTT.

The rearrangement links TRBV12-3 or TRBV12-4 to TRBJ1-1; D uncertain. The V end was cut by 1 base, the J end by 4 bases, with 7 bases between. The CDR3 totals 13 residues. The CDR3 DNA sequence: TGTGCCAGCAGTTTAGAAACGTTCACTGAAGCTTTCTTT. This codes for CASSLETFTEAFF.

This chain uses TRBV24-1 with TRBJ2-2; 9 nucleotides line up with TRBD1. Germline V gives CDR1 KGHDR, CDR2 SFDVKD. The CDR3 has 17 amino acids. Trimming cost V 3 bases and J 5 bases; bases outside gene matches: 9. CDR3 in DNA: TGTGCCACCAGTGATGCTACAGGGGGCTGGAGGACCGGGGAGCTGTTTTTT. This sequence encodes CATSDATGGWRTGELFF.

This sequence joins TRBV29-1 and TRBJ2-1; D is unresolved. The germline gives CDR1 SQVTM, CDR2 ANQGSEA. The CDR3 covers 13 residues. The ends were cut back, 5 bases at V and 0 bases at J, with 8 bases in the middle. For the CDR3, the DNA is TGCAGCGTTAAAAACCGCTCCTACAATGAGCAGTTCTTC. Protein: CSVKNRSYNEQFF.

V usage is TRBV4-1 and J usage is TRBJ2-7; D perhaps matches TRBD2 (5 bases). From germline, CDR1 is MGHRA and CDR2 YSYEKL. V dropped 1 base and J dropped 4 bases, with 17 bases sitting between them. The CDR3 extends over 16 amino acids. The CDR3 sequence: CASSQVYRRTGYEQYF. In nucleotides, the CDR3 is TGCGCCAGCAGCCAAGTGTATAGGAGGACCGGTTACGAGCAGTACTTC.

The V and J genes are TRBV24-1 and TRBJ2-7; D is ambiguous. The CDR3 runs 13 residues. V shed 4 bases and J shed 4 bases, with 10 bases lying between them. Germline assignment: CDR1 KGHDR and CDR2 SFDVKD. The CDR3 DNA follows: TGTGCCACCAGTGACCCCAACGGGTACGAGCAGTACTTC. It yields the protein CATSDPNGYEQYF.

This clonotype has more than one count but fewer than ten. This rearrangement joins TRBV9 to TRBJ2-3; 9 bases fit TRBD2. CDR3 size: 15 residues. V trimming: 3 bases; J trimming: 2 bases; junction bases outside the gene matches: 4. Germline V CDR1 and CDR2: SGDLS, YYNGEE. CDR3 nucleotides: TGTGCCAGCAGCGGCGGGGGGGTACCCACAGATACGCAGTATTTT. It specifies CASSGGGVPTDTQYF.

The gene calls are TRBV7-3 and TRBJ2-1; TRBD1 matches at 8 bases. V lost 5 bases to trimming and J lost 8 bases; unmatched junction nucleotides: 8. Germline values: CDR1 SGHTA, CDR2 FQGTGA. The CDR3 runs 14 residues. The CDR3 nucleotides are TGTGCCAGCAGCGACCGGGACAGGACGGATGAGCAGTTCTTC. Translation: CASSDRDRTDEQFF.

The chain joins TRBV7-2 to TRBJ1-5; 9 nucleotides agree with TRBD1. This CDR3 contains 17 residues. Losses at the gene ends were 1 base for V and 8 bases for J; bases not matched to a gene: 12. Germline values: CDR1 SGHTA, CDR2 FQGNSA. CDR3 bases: TGTGCCAGCAGCTTAGTTTCAGGACAGGGGCCGGGTGAGCCCCAGCATTTT. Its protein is CASSLVSGQGPGEPQHF.

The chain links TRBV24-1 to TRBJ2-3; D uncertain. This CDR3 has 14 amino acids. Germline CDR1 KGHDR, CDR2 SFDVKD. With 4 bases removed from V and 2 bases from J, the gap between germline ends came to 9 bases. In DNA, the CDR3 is TGTGCCACCAGTGACGCCATTAACACAGATACGCAGTATTTT. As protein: CATSDAINTDTQYF.

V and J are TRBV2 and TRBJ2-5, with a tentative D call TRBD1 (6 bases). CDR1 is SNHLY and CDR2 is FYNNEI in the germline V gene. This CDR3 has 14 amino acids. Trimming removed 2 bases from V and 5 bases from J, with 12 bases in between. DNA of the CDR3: TGTGCCAGCAGTGAATTCTGGGGGCAGGAGACCCAGTACTTC. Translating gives CASSEFWGQETQYF. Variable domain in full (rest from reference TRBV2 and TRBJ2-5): EPEVTQTPSHQVTQMGQEVILRCVPISNHLYFYWYRQILGQKVEFLVSFYNNEISEKSEIFDDQFSVERPDGSNFTLKIRSTKLEDSAMYFCASSEFWGQETQYFGPGTRLLVL.

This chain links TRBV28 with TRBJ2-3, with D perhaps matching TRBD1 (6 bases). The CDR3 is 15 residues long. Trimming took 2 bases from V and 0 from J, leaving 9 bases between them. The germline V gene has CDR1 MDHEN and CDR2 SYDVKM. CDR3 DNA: TGTGCCAGCAGTTTACCAGGGGCCAGCACAGATACGCAGTATTTT. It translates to CASSLPGASTDTQYF.

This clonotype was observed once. In nucleotides, the CDR3 is TGTGCCAGCAGCCCTCAGTCTAGCGGGGGCCACACCGGGGAGCTGTTTTTT. As protein: CASSPQSSGGHTGELFF. The genes are TRBV7-3 and TRBJ2-2, with TRBD2 identical over 10 bases. The CDR3 contains 17 residues. V trimming: 5 bases; J trimming: 3 bases; junction bases outside the gene matches: 9. Germline V gene data show CDR1 as SGHTA and CDR2 as FQGTGA.

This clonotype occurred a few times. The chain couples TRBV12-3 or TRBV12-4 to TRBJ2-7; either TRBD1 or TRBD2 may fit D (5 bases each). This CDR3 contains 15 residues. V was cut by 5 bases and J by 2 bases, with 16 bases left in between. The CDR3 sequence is CASSPGTSAAYEQYF. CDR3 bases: TGTGCCAGCAGTCCCGGGACGTCGGCAGCCTACGAGCAGTACTTC.

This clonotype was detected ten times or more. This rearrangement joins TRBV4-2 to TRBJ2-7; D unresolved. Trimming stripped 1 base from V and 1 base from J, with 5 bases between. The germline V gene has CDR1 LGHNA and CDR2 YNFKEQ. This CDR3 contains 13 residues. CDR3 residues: CASSQVGSYEQYF. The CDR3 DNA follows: TGTGCCAGCAGCCAAGTAGGTTCCTACGAGCAGTACTTC.

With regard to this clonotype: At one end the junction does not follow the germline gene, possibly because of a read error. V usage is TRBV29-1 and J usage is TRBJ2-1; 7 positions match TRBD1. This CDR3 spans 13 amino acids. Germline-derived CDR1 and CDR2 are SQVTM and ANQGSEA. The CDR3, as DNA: TGCAGCGTTCAAGACAGGGTCTACAATGAGCAGTTCTTC. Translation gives CSVQDRVYNEQFF.

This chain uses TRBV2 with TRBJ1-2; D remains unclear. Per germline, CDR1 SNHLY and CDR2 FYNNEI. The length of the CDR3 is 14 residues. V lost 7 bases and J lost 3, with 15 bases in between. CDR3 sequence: CASTMRAGHYGYTF. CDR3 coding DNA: TGTGCCAGCACCATGAGGGCTGGGCACTATGGCTACACCTTC.

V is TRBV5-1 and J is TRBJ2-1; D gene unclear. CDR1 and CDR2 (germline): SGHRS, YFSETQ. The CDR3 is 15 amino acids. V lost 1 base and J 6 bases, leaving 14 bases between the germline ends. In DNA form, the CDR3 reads TGCGCCAGCAGCTTGCCAGCAGGCTGGGGCAATGAGCAGTTCTTC. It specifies CASSLPAGWGNEQFF.

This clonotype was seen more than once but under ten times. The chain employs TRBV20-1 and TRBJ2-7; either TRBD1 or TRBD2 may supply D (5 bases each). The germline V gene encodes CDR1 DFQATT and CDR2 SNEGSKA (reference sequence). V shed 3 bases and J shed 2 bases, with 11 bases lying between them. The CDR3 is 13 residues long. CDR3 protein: CSARGDIPYEQYF. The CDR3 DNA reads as TGCAGTGCTAGGGGGGATATCCCCTACGAGCAGTACTTC.

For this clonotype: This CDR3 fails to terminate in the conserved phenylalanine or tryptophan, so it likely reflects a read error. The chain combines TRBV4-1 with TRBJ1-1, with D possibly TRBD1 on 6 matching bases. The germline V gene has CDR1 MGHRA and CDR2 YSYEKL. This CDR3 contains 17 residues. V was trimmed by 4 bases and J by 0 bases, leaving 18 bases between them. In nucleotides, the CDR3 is TGCGCCAGCAGCCTGCTGGGGGGCAGGGGAATGAACACTGAAGCTTTCTCT. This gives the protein CASSLLGGRGMNTEAFS.

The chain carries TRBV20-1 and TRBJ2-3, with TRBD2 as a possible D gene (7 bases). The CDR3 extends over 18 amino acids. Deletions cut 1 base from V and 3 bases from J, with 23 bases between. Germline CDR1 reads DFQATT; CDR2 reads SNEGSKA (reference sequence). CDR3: CSARAGEGGATLTDTQYF. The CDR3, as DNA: TGCAGTGCTAGAGCTGGGGAAGGGGGGGCCACCTTGACAGATACGCAGTATTTT.

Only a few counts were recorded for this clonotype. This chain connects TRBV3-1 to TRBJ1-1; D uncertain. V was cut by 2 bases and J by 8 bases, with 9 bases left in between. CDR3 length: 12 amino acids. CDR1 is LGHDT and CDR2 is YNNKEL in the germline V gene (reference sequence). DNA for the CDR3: TGTGCCAGCAGCCAACGGCCTACCGAAGCTTTCTTT. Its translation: CASSQRPTEAFF.

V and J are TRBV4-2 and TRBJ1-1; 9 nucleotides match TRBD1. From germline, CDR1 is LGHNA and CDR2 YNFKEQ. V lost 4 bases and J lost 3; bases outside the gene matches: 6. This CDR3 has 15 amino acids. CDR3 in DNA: TGTGCCAGCAGCCGACGGACAGGGGCGGACACTGAAGCTTTCTTT. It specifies CASSRRTGADTEAFF.

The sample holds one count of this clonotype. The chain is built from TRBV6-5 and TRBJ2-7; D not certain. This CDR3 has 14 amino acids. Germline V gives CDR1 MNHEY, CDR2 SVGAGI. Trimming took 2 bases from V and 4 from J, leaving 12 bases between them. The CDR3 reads CASSYLIDGYEQYF. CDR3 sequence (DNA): TGTGCCAGCAGTTACCTGATAGACGGGTACGAGCAGTACTTC.